A single T cell receptor (beta chain) is shown here with its context. Its antigen is not identified. An even split of each subset's genomic DNA across several immunoSEQ plates was performed. It was approximately 0.2 ug DNA, around 32,000 T cell genomes, that sorted-subset replicate PCRs used. TCRdb's table, derived via immunoSEQ multiplex PCR, lists solely in-frame clones and lacks some. The sample lists about 2 million clones, roughly 94% occurring once. CDR3 length equals 14 residues. Losses at the gene ends were 8 bases for V and 1 base for J; bases not matched to a gene: 6. Germline-derived CDR1 and CDR2 are SGHTA and FQGNSA. The data belong to a study of shared clonotypes between healthy human individuals. Notes on the study in general: A few donors showed sharing of about 5.5% of naive CD4 clonotypes.

This TCR came from a man aged 18-30 years in good health. J is TRBJ2-3 and V is TRBV7-2; 7 nucleotides line up with TRBD2. The sequenced sample was naive CD4+ T cells sorted from blood. Subset reported: CD45RA+ positively selected. This chain's CDR3 is CASWRGLRTDTQYF. DNA for the CDR3: TGTGCCAGCTGGCGGGGACTACGCACAGATACGCAGTATTTT.